A selection of T cell receptor beta chains follows, all from one sample in a study of OX40 agonist ivuxolimab in advanced cancers. Some clones are missing from TCRdb's copy, which holds only in-frame ones; the method was immunoSEQ multiplex PCR. The sample lists tens of thousands of clones, approximately 88% occurring once. This material consisted of CD4+ or CD8+ T cells sorted from blood, taken in a trial of the OX40 agonist ivuxolimab. The receptor source for this set is an adult with an advanced solid tumor such as melanoma, head and neck, liver or kidney cancer. The CDR3 runs from the conserved cysteine through the conserved F or W. The D gene is left open where the match is weak. Size values are once, few and many counts, or a class for expanded clones, and some rows have none.

v_call: TRBV7-2; clone_size: NA; j_call: TRBJ2-1; d_call: NA; cdr3_aa: CASSSRLSYNEQFF; cdr3_nt: TGTGCCAGCAGCTCCCGACTATCCTACAATGAGCAGTTCTTC
v_call: TRBV4-1; clone_size: NA; j_call: TRBJ2-7; d_call: NA; cdr3_aa: CASSQGGGIYEQYF; cdr3_nt: TGCGCCAGCAGCCAAGGAGGGGGGATCTACGAGCAGTACTTC
v_call: TRBV11-3; clone_size: NA; j_call: TRBJ2-7; d_call: NA; cdr3_aa: CASSLDLGGRDEQYF; cdr3_nt: TGTGCCAGCAGCTTGGATCTGGGAGGCCGTGACGAGCAGTACTTC
v_call: TRBV7-2; clone_size: few; j_call: TRBJ2-1; d_call: TRBD1; cdr3_aa: CASSLVPGQGGNEQFF; cdr3_nt: TGTGCCAGCAGCCTCGTACCGGGACAGGGGGGCAATGAGCAGTTCTTC
v_call: TRBV7-6; clone_size: NA; j_call: TRBJ1-2; d_call: NA; cdr3_aa: CASSPRTANYGYTF; cdr3_nt: TGTGCCAGCAGCCCTAGGACGGCTAACTATGGCTACACCTTC
v_call: TRBV29-1; clone_size: NA; j_call: TRBJ2-3; d_call: TRBD2; cdr3_aa: CSSTGGAGTDTQYF; cdr3_nt: TGCAGCTCCACGGGGGGGGCAGGTACAGATACGCAGTATTTT
v_call: TRBV29-1; clone_size: few; j_call: TRBJ1-1; d_call: NA; cdr3_aa: CSAGGVDTEAFF; cdr3_nt: TGCAGCGCTGGGGGGGTGGACACTGAAGCTTTCTTT
v_call: TRBV9; clone_size: NA; j_call: TRBJ2-5; d_call: TRBD1; cdr3_aa: CASSDTGTGPMETQYF; cdr3_nt: TGTGCCAGCAGCGATACTGGGACAGGGCCGATGGAGACCCAGTACTTC
v_call: TRBV2; clone_size: NA; j_call: TRBJ1-2; d_call: NA; cdr3_aa: CASNFYLGDFYGYTF; cdr3_nt: TGTGCCAGCAACTTCTACCTGGGGGACTTCTATGGCTACACCTTC
v_call: TRBV4-2; clone_size: NA; j_call: TRBJ1-2; d_call: TRBD1; cdr3_aa: CASSQDLGQGYGYTF; cdr3_nt: TGTGCCAGCAGCCAAGATTTGGGACAGGGCTATGGCTACACCTTC
v_call: TRBV15; clone_size: once; j_call: TRBJ1-2; d_call: NA; cdr3_aa: CATSRDTVGRGYTF; cdr3_nt: TGTGCCACCAGCAGAGATACCGTGGGCCGAGGCTACACCTTC
v_call: TRBV5-1; clone_size: once; j_call: TRBJ2-7; d_call: NA; cdr3_aa: CASSRAGSYEQYF; cdr3_nt: TGCGCCAGCAGCCGAGCAGGCTCCTACGAGCAGTACTTC
v_call: TRBV6-5; clone_size: once; j_call: TRBJ2-5; d_call: NA; cdr3_aa: CASSYSGQSLQETQYF; cdr3_nt: TGTGCCAGCAGTTACTCCGGACAGAGCCTCCAAGAGACCCAGTACTTC
v_call: TRBV7-2; clone_size: few; j_call: TRBJ2-7; d_call: NA; cdr3_aa: CASSSYRALEQYF; cdr3_nt: TGTGCCAGCAGCTCCTACAGGGCGCTCGAGCAGTACTTC
v_call: TRBV9; clone_size: NA; j_call: TRBJ1-6; d_call: NA; cdr3_aa: CASSPAGSSYNSPLHF; cdr3_nt: TGTGCCAGCAGCCCCGCGGGAAGCTCCTATAATTCACCCCTCCACTTT
v_call: TRBV5-1; clone_size: NA; j_call: TRBJ1-6; d_call: NA; cdr3_aa: CASSLRVGSSYNSPLHF; cdr3_nt: TGCGCCAGCAGCCTCAGGGTGGGGAGCTCCTATAATTCACCCCTCCACTTT
v_call: TRBV4-1; clone_size: NA; j_call: TRBJ2-3; d_call: TRBD2; cdr3_aa: CASSSRGGSVNTDTQYF; cdr3_nt: TGCGCCAGCAGCTCTCGCGGGGGTAGCGTGAATACAGATACGCAGTATTTT
v_call: TRBV2; clone_size: NA; j_call: TRBJ1-2; d_call: NA; cdr3_aa: CASSDEGSGAGYTF; cdr3_nt: TGTGCCAGCTCTGATGAGGGGTCGGGCGCAGGCTACACCTTC
v_call: TRBV7-6; clone_size: NA; j_call: TRBJ1-1; d_call: NA; cdr3_aa: CASSRGGWEAFF; cdr3_nt: TGTGCCAGCAGCCGGGGGGGCTGGGAAGCTTTCTTT
v_call: TRBV19; clone_size: NA; j_call: TRBJ1-1; d_call: NA; cdr3_aa: CASSPRDRLNTEAFF; cdr3_nt: TGTGCCAGTAGTCCGCGGGACCGACTGAACACTGAAGCTTTCTTT
v_call: TRBV7-2; clone_size: once; j_call: TRBJ2-5; d_call: NA; cdr3_aa: CASSSIKITETQYF; cdr3_nt: TGTGCCAGCAGCTCCATAAAAATTACAGAGACCCAGTACTTC
v_call: TRBV2; clone_size: NA; j_call: TRBJ2-7; d_call: NA; cdr3_aa: CASNGEPYEQYF; cdr3_nt: TGTGCCAGCAACGGAGAACCCTACGAGCAGTACTTC
v_call: TRBV27; clone_size: NA; j_call: TRBJ2-7; d_call: NA; cdr3_aa: CASGGAGRHEQYF; cdr3_nt: TGTGCCAGCGGAGGGGCAGGGAGACACGAGCAGTACTTC
v_call: TRBV7-9; clone_size: NA; j_call: TRBJ2-1; d_call: TRBD2; cdr3_aa: CASSPYGGGPDEQFF; cdr3_nt: TGTGCCAGCAGCCCGTACGGGGGGGGGCCCGATGAGCAGTTCTTC
v_call: TRBV7-2; clone_size: NA; j_call: TRBJ1-1; d_call: NA; cdr3_aa: CASSLLGTANTEAFF; cdr3_nt: TGTGCCAGCAGCCTCCTGGGGACGGCGAACACTGAAGCTTTCTTT
v_call: TRBV5-4; clone_size: NA; j_call: TRBJ2-5; d_call: NA; cdr3_aa: CASSLGPQETQYF; cdr3_nt: TGTGCCAGCAGCTTGGGACCCCAAGAGACCCAGTACTTC
v_call: TRBV20-1; clone_size: once; j_call: TRBJ1-1; d_call: NA; cdr3_aa: CSALDSFEAFF; cdr3_nt: TGCAGTGCACTGGACTCGTTCGAAGCTTTCTTT
v_call: TRBV2; clone_size: NA; j_call: TRBJ2-2; d_call: TRBD1; cdr3_aa: CASSAQGVVTGELFF; cdr3_nt: TGTGCCAGCAGTGCACAGGGGGTGGTCACCGGGGAGCTGTTTTTT
v_call: TRBV6-1; clone_size: NA; j_call: TRBJ1-5; d_call: TRBD1; cdr3_aa: CASSLDRAGGQPQHF; cdr3_nt: TGTGCCAGCAGCCTGGACAGGGCTGGCGGTCAGCCCCAGCATTTT
v_call: TRBV11-2; clone_size: NA; j_call: TRBJ2-7; d_call: NA; cdr3_aa: CASSWDYYEQYF; cdr3_nt: TGTGCCAGCAGCTGGGATTACTACGAGCAGTACTTC
v_call: TRBV5-1; clone_size: NA; j_call: TRBJ1-5; d_call: TRBD1; cdr3_aa: CASSPGTGVYGNQPQHF; cdr3_nt: TGCGCCAGCAGCCCCGGGACAGGGGTGTACGGCAATCAGCCCCAGCATTTT
v_call: TRBV10-3; clone_size: NA; j_call: TRBJ1-1; d_call: NA; cdr3_aa: CAISVTGSEDTEAFF; cdr3_nt: TGTGCCATCAGTGTGACAGGTTCTGAGGACACTGAAGCTTTCTTT
v_call: TRBV28; clone_size: once; j_call: TRBJ2-3; d_call: TRBD1; cdr3_aa: CASSLERQGVWTDTQYF; cdr3_nt: TGTGCCAGCAGTTTAGAGAGACAGGGGGTGTGGACAGATACGCAGTATTTT
v_call: TRBV7-9; clone_size: few; j_call: TRBJ2-2; d_call: TRBD1; cdr3_aa: CASSLSRGQGRTGELFF; cdr3_nt: TGTGCCAGCAGCTTAAGTCGAGGACAGGGCAGGACCGGGGAGCTGTTTTTT